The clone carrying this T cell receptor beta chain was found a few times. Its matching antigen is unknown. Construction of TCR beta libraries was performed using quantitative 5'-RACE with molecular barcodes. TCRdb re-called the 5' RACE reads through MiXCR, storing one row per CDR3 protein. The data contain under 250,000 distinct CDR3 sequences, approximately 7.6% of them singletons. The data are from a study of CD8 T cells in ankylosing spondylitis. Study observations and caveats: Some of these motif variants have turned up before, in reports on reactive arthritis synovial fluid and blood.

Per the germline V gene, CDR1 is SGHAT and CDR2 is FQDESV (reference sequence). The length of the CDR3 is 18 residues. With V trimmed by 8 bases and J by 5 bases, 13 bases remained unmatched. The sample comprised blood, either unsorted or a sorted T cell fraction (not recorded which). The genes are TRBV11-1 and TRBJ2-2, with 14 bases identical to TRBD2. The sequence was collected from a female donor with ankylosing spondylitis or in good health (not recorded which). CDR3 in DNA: TGTGCCAGCGGATATGGACTAGCGGGAGGAGAGGGGACCGGGGAGCTGTTTTTT. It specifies CASGYGLAGGEGTGELFF.